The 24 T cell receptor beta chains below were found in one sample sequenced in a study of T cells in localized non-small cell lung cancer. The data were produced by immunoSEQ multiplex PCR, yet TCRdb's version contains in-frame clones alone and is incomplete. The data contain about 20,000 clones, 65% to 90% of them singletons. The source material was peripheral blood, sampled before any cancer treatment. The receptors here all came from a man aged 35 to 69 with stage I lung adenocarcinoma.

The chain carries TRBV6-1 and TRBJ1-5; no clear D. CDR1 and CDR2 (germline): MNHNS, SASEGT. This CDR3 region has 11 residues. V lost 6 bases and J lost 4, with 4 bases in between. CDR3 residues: CASRLNQPQHF. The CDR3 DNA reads TGTGCCAGCAGGTTGAATCAGCCCCAGCATTTT.

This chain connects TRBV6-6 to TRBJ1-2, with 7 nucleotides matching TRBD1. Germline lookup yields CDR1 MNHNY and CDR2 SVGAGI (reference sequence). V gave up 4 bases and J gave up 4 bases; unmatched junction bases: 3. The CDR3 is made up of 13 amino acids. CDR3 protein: CASSLGQAYGYTF. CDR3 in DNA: TGTGCCAGCAGTTTAGGACAGGCCTATGGCTACACCTTC.

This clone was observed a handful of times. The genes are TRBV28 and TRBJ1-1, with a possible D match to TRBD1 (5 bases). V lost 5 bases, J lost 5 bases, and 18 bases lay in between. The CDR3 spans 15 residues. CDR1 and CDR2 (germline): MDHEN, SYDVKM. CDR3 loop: CASSPWEGRGTEAFF. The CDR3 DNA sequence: TGTGCCAGCAGTCCCTGGGAGGGGAGGGGAACTGAAGCTTTCTTT.

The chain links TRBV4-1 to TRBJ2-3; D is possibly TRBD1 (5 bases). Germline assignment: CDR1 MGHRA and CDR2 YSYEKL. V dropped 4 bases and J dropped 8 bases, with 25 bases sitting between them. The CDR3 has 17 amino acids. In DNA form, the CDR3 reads TGCGCCAGCAGCCCTTCAATTGGCCTCTGGGAAAGGGGTACGCAGTATTTT. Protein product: CASSPSIGLWERGTQYF.

The CDR3 coding sequence is TGCGCCAGCAGCCAAGAGCCCCGGTTCTACGAGCAGTACTTC. Translating gives CASSQEPRFYEQYF. This chain connects TRBV4-1 to TRBJ2-7, with D unclear. The CDR3 sequence is 14 residues long. With 0 bases removed from V and 3 bases from J, the gap between germline ends came to 9 bases. The germline V gene encodes CDR1 MGHRA and CDR2 YSYEKL.

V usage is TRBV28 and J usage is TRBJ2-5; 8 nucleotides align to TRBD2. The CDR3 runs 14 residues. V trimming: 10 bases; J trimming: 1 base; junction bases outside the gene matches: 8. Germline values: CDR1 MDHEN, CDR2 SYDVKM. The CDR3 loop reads CAISGLAGQETQYF. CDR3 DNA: TGTGCCATCTCGGGGCTAGCGGGCCAAGAGACCCAGTACTTC.

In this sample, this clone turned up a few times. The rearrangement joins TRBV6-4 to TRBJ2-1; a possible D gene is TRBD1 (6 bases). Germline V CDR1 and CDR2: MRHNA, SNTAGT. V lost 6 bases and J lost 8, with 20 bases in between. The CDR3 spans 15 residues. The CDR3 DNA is TGTGCCAGCAGCGACGCGCTTAGGGGGTGGTATGAGCAGTTCTTC. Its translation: CASSDALRGWYEQFF.

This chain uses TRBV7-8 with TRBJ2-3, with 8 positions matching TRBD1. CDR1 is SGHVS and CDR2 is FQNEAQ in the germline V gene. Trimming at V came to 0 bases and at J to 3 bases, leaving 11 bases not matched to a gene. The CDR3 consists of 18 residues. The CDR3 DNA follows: TGTGCCAGCAGCTTAGCTATTTGGACAGGGCCTGGGACAGATACGCAGTATTTT. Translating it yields CASSLAIWTGPGTDTQYF.

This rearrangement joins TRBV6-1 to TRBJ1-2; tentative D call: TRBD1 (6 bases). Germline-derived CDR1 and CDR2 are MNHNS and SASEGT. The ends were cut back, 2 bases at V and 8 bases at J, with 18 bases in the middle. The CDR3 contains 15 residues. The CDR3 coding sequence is TGTGCCAGCAGTGAATCCGGCAGGGGCGCAGCAGGCTACACCTTC. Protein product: CASSESGRGAAGYTF.

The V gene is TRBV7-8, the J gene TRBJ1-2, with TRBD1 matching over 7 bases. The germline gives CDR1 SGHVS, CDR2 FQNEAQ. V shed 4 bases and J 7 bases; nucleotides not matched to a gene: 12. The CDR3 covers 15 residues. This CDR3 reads CASSSRAQGSGGYTF. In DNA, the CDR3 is TGTGCCAGCAGCTCACGAGCACAGGGGTCCGGTGGCTACACCTTC.

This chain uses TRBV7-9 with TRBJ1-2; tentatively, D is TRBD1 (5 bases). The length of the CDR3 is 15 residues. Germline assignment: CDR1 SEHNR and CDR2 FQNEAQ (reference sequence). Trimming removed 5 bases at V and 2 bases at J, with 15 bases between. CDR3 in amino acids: CASSNAGTSNYGYTF. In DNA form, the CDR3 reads TGTGCCAGCAGCAACGCCGGGACCTCGAACTATGGCTACACCTTC.

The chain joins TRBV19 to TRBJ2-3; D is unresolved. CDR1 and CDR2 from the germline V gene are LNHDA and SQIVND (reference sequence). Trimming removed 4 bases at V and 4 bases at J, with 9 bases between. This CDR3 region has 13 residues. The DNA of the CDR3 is TGTGCCAGTAGTACGATCCAATCAGATACGCAGTATTTT. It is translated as CASSTIQSDTQYF.

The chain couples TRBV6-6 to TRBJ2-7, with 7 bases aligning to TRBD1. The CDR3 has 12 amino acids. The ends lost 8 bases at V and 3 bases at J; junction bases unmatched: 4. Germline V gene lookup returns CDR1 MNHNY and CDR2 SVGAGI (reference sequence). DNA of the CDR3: TGTGCCAGCTGGACAGGATACTACGAGCAGTACTTC. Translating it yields CASWTGYYEQYF.

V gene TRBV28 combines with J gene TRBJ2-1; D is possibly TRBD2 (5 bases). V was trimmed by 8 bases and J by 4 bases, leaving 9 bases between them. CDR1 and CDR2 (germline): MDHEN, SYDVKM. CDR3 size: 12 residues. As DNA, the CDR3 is TGTGCCAGCCTCGGGGTTTACAATGAGCAGTTCTTC. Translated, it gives CASLGVYNEQFF.

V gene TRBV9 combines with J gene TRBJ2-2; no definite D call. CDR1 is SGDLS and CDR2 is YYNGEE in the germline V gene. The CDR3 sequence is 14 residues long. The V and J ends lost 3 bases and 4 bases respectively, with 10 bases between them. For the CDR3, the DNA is TGTGCCAGCAGCGCCACCCCGGGCACCGGGGAGCTGTTTTTT. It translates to CASSATPGTGELFF. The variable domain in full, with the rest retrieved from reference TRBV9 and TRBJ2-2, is DSGVTQTPKHLITATGQRVTLRCSPRSGDLSVYWYQQSLDQGLQFLIQYYNGEERAKGNILERFSAQQFPDLHSELNLSSLELGDSALYFCASSATPGTGELFFGEGSRLTVL.

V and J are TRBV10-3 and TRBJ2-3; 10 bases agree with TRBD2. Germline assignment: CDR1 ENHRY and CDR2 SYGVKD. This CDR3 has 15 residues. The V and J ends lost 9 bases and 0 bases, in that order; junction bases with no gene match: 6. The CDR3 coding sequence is TGTGCCATAGGATCAGCGGGAGGGAGCACAGATACGCAGTATTTT. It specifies CAIGSAGGSTDTQYF.

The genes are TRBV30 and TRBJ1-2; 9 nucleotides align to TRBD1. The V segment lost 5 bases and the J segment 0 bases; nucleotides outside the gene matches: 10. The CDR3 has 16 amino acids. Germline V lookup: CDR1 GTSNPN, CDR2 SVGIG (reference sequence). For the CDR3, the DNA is TGTGCCTGGCACCGGGACAGGGTAACCTCTAACTATGGCTACACCTTC. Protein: CAWHRDRVTSNYGYTF.

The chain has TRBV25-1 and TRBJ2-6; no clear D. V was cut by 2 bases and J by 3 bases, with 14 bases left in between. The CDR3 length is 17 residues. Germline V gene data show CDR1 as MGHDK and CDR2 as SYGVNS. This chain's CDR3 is CASSEVGRLSGANVLTF. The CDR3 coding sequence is TGTGCCAGCAGTGAAGTGGGTCGATTAAGTGGGGCCAACGTCCTGACTTTC. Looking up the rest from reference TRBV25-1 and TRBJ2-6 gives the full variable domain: EADIYQTPRYLVIGTGKKITLECSQTMGHDKMYWYQQDPGMELHLIHYSYGVNSTEKGDLSSESTVSRIRTEHFPLTLESARPSHTSQYLCASSEVGRLSGANVLTFGAGSRLTVL.

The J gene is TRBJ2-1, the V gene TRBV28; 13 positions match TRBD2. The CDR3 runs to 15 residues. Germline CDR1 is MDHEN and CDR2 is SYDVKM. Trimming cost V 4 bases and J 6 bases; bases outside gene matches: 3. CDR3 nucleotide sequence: TGTGCCAGCAGTTCACTAGCGGGAGGGCTCAATGAGCAGTTCTTC. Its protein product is CASSSLAGGLNEQFF.

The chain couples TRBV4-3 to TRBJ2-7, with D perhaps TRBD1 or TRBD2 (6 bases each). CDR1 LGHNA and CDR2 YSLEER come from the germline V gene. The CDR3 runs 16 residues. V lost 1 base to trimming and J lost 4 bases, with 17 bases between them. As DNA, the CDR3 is TGCGCCAGCAGCCAAGGAATGGGGGGCCGGTTGTACGAGCAGTACTTC. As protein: CASSQGMGGRLYEQYF.

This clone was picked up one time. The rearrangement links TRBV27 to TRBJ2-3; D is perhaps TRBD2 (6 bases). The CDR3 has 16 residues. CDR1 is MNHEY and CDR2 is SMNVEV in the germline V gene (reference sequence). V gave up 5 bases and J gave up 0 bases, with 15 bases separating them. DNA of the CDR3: TGTGCCAGCAGTCCAATCGGGGGATTGAGCACAGATACGCAGTATTTT. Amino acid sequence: CASSPIGGLSTDTQYF.

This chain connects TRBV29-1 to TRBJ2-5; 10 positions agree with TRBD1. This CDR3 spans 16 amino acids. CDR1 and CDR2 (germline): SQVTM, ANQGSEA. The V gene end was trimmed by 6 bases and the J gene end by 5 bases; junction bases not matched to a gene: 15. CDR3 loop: CSVQTQTGGSWETQYF. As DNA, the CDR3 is TGCAGCGTCCAAACCCAGACAGGGGGCTCGTGGGAGACCCAGTACTTC.

As DNA, the CDR3 is TGTGCCATCAGTCCCTATCGAGGCCACGAGCAGTACTTC. It translates to CAISPYRGHEQYF. The chain joins TRBV10-3 to TRBJ2-7, with D unresolved. The V and J ends lost 5 bases and 5 bases respectively, with 13 bases between them. CDR1 ENHRY and CDR2 SYGVKD come from the germline V gene. The CDR3 covers 13 residues.

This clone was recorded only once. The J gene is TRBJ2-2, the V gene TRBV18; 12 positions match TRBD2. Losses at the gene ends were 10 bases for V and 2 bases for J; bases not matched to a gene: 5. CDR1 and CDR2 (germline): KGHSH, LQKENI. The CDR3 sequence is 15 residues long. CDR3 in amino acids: CATATSGGNTGELFF. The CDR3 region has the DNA TGTGCCACCGCGACTAGCGGGGGTAACACCGGGGAGCTGTTTTTT.